Listed below are T cell receptor beta chains from one sample, sequenced in a study of blood T cell repertoires in COVID-19. The protocol was immunoSEQ multiplex PCR, while the TCRdb copy is restricted to in-frame clones and leaves out a portion. The table shows some 200,000 clones, with 80% to 90% occurring only once. Input material: peripheral blood. The receptors stem from an older woman who had recovered from COVID-19. The CDR3 runs from the conserved cysteine through the conserved F or W. D genes are given only for firm matches.

J gene,V gene,D gene,CDR3 protein
TRBJ2-7,TRBV4-2,TRBD1,CASSQNRGTNEQYF
TRBJ2-3,TRBV9,.,CASSPDRDTDTQYF
TRBJ1-2,TRBV30,.,CAWARGIGYTF
TRBJ2-3,TRBV27,TRBD2,CASSWGRGLGRDTQYF
TRBJ2-5,TRBV9,.,CASSVGGGGSQETQYF
TRBJ1-5,TRBV14,.,CASSLGSMGPQHF
TRBJ1-1,TRBV5-6,.,CASSLARDRTFF
TRBJ1-5,TRBV4-1,.,CASSQAGVGVQPQHF
TRBJ2-2,TRBV5-1,TRBD1,CASSLARQGSGEAGELFF
TRBJ2-1,TRBV7-8,TRBD2,CASSLPFAGGQESYNEQFF
TRBJ1-1,TRBV5-1,.,CASSLSGLGGTEAFF
TRBJ1-4,TRBV25-1,.,CASEDSLSREKLFF
TRBJ1-2,TRBV27,.,CASSLSIDGGGYTF
TRBJ1-4,TRBV19,.,CASSALQEINEKLFF
TRBJ2-7,TRBV6-1,TRBD1,CASSAAGTDILSSYEQYF
TRBJ1-2,TRBV6-5,TRBD1,CASSYLDRGRQGYTF
TRBJ1-1,TRBV30,.,CAWSVQENTEAFF
TRBJ1-4,TRBV12-3/TRBV12-4,.,CASMPAGREKLFF
TRBJ2-3,TRBV6-2/TRBV6-3,TRBD1,CASSYGTGADTQYF
TRBJ2-5,TRBV3-1/TRBV3-2,.,CASKGITQETQYF
TRBJ1-2,TRBV4-1,TRBD1,CASSQELTGDSVIYGYTF
TRBJ2-5,TRBV15,.,CATSSRDKQETQYF